Listed below are T cell receptor beta chains from one sample, sequenced in a study of long-term antiretroviral therapy in people with HIV. Libraries were prepared by immunoSEQ multiplex PCR; TCRdb keeps only in-frame clonotypes and omits some of them. The table lists just over 35,000 clones, 94% of them singletons, with roughly 3.9% in the top ten. The sample was unsorted PBMCs, taken 4.1 years after starting antiretroviral therapy. The receptor source for this set is a woman in her 50s with HIV. Each CDR3 is given with its conserved first and last residue. The D gene is left open where the match is weak. Clone size is given for some rows only: seen once, a few or many times, or a class if the clone is expanded.

clone size: NA
D gene: NA
V gene: TRBV7-8
CDR3 length: 16
J gene: TRBJ2-5
CDR3 DNA: TGTGCCAGCAGCTTAGGGGTGGGGGGGCCCCAAGAGACCCAGTACTTC
CDR3 protein: CASSLGVGGPQETQYF

clone size: once
D gene: TRBD1
V gene: TRBV9
CDR3 length: 15
J gene: TRBJ2-1
CDR3 DNA: TGTGCCAGCAGCGTAGGATGGGACAGGAGCAATGAGCAGTTCTTC
CDR3 protein: CASSVGWDRSNEQFF

clone size: NA
D gene: NA
V gene: TRBV4-1
CDR3 length: 15
J gene: TRBJ1-4
CDR3 DNA: TGCGCCAGCAGCCAAACCGGGAGTTGGGATGAAAAACTGTTTTTT
CDR3 protein: CASSQTGSWDEKLFF

clone size: NA
D gene: NA
V gene: TRBV19
CDR3 length: 13
J gene: TRBJ2-7
CDR3 DNA: TGTGCCAGTAGTATCCAGAGCTCCTACGAGCAGTACTTC
CDR3 protein: CASSIQSSYEQYF

clone size: NA
D gene: NA
V gene: TRBV19
CDR3 length: 14
J gene: TRBJ1-2
CDR3 DNA: TGTGCCAGTAGGGGGCAGGGACCTAACTATGGCTACACCTTC
CDR3 protein: CASRGQGPNYGYTF

clone size: NA
D gene: TRBD1
V gene: TRBV2
CDR3 length: 15
J gene: TRBJ2-7
CDR3 DNA: TGTGCCAGCAGTAAGGGACAGGGTGGCACCTACGAGCAGTACTTC
CDR3 protein: CASSKGQGGTYEQYF

clone size: NA
D gene: TRBD1
V gene: TRBV7-3
CDR3 length: 14
J gene: TRBJ2-3
CDR3 DNA: TGTGCCAGCAGCTCGGGACAGGGGACAGATACGCAGTATTTT
CDR3 protein: CASSSGQGTDTQYF

clone size: NA
D gene: TRBD1
V gene: TRBV6-1
CDR3 length: 15
J gene: TRBJ2-5
CDR3 DNA: TGTGCCAGCAGTTTAGAGGGACAGGGACAAGAGACCCAGTACTTC
CDR3 protein: CASSLEGQGQETQYF

clone size: NA
D gene: NA
V gene: TRBV5-6
CDR3 length: 14
J gene: TRBJ1-6
CDR3 DNA: TGTGCCAGCAGCTTTAGGGGGAGCAATTCACCCCTCCACTTT
CDR3 protein: CASSFRGSNSPLHF

clone size: NA
D gene: NA
V gene: TRBV2
CDR3 length: 15
J gene: TRBJ1-3
CDR3 DNA: TGTGCCAGCACTCGACAGGAATCCTCTGGAAACACCATATATTTT
CDR3 protein: CASTRQESSGNTIYF

clone size: NA
D gene: NA
V gene: TRBV5-5
CDR3 length: 15
J gene: TRBJ2-5
CDR3 DNA: TGTGCCAGCAGCCCGGAGGGTTGGAGTCAAGAGACCCAGTACTTC
CDR3 protein: CASSPEGWSQETQYF

clone size: NA
D gene: NA
V gene: TRBV10-2
CDR3 length: 14
J gene: TRBJ2-5
CDR3 DNA: TGCGCCAGCAGTGAGTCTGGGGGGGCGAGGACCCAGTACTTC
CDR3 protein: CASSESGGARTQYF

clone size: NA
D gene: NA
V gene: TRBV7-8
CDR3 length: 18
J gene: TRBJ2-7
CDR3 DNA: TGTGCCAGCAGCTTATTCCCAGGGGGGGCCGGTCTCCCCCACGAGCAGTACTTC
CDR3 protein: CASSLFPGGAGLPHEQYF

clone size: NA
D gene: NA
V gene: TRBV7-2
CDR3 length: 16
J gene: TRBJ2-7
CDR3 DNA: TGTGCCAGCAGCTTAGGCAGGCGTTTGCCCCCCTACGAGCAGTACTTC
CDR3 protein: CASSLGRRLPPYEQYF

clone size: NA
D gene: NA
V gene: TRBV29-1
CDR3 length: 13
J gene: TRBJ2-5
CDR3 DNA: TGCAGCGTTGAGGAGGGGGTGGGAGAGACCCAGTACTTC
CDR3 protein: CSVEEGVGETQYF

clone size: once
D gene: NA
V gene: TRBV10-3
CDR3 length: 13
J gene: TRBJ1-1
CDR3 DNA: TGTGCCATCAGTGACGGGCAGTACACTGAAGCTTTCTTT
CDR3 protein: CAISDGQYTEAFF

clone size: NA
D gene: NA
V gene: TRBV4-1
CDR3 length: 16
J gene: TRBJ2-7
CDR3 DNA: TGCGCCAGCAGCCAAGAAGGGCCCCCACGGAACTACGAGCAGTACTTC
CDR3 protein: CASSQEGPPRNYEQYF

clone size: NA
D gene: NA
V gene: TRBV5-1
CDR3 length: 14
J gene: TRBJ2-3
CDR3 DNA: TGCGCCAGCAGCTTGTTCGGACACCCAGATACGCAGTATTTT
CDR3 protein: CASSLFGHPDTQYF

clone size: NA
D gene: TRBD2
V gene: TRBV7-2
CDR3 length: 14
J gene: TRBJ2-7
CDR3 DNA: TGTGCCAGCAGCTTAGGCGGGGGTCCCTACGAGCAGTACTTC
CDR3 protein: CASSLGGGPYEQYF

clone size: NA
D gene: NA
V gene: TRBV7-2
CDR3 length: 13
J gene: TRBJ2-1
CDR3 DNA: TGTGCCAGCAGCCCAGGGACCCGTATTCAGCAGTTCTTC
CDR3 protein: CASSPGTRIQQFF

clone size: NA
D gene: NA
V gene: TRBV10-3
CDR3 length: 18
J gene: TRBJ1-5
CDR3 DNA: TGTGCCATCAGTGAGTCCTCTTACGGGACAAGTAGCAATCAGCCCCAGCATTTT
CDR3 protein: CAISESSYGTSSNQPQHF

clone size: NA
D gene: NA
V gene: TRBV2
CDR3 length: 15
J gene: TRBJ2-6
CDR3 DNA: TGTGCCAGCAGTGTTGCGGGCTCTGGGGCCAACGTCCTGACTTTC
CDR3 protein: CASSVAGSGANVLTF

clone size: few
D gene: NA
V gene: TRBV11-3
CDR3 length: 15
J gene: TRBJ2-2
CDR3 DNA: TGTGCCAGCAGCTTAGACAGGGGAGGCACCGGGGAGCTGTTTTTT
CDR3 protein: CASSLDRGGTGELFF

clone size: NA
D gene: NA
V gene: TRBV4-3
CDR3 length: 16
J gene: TRBJ2-2
CDR3 DNA: TGCGCCAGCAGCCAAGACCCGGACTTGGGCACCGGGGAGCTGTTTTTT
CDR3 protein: CASSQDPDLGTGELFF

clone size: once
D gene: NA
V gene: TRBV2
CDR3 length: 14
J gene: TRBJ1-1
CDR3 DNA: TGTGCCAGCAGTGGTCAAGGAGGAAACACTGAAGCTTTCTTT
CDR3 protein: CASSGQGGNTEAFF

clone size: NA
D gene: NA
V gene: TRBV14
CDR3 length: 12
J gene: TRBJ2-1
CDR3 DNA: TGTGCCAGTAAGTTGAGTTACAATGAGCAGTTCTTC
CDR3 protein: CASKLSYNEQFF

clone size: NA
D gene: NA
V gene: TRBV2
CDR3 length: 14
J gene: TRBJ1-4
CDR3 DNA: TGTGCCAGCAGATCCGGGGGGAATAATGAAAAACTGTTTTTT
CDR3 protein: CASRSGGNNEKLFF

clone size: NA
D gene: TRBD2
V gene: TRBV10-1
CDR3 length: 16
J gene: TRBJ2-3
CDR3 DNA: TGCGCCAGCAGTGCGGGACTAGCGGGGGCCACAGATACGCAGTATTTT
CDR3 protein: CASSAGLAGATDTQYF

clone size: NA
D gene: NA
V gene: TRBV7-2
CDR3 length: 17
J gene: TRBJ2-2
CDR3 DNA: TGTGCCAGCAGCTTAGGGATAGGGGCAGGGAACTCCGGGGAGCTGTTTTTT
CDR3 protein: CASSLGIGAGNSGELFF

clone size: NA
D gene: TRBD1
V gene: TRBV9
CDR3 length: 16
J gene: TRBJ2-1
CDR3 DNA: TGTGCCAGCAGCGCTGGGACAGGGGAAACCTACAATGAGCAGTTCTTC
CDR3 protein: CASSAGTGETYNEQFF

clone size: NA
D gene: TRBD1
V gene: TRBV19
CDR3 length: 17
J gene: TRBJ1-5
CDR3 DNA: TGTGCCAGTAGTATACGGACAGGGAGGATGGGCAATCAGCCCCAGCATTTT
CDR3 protein: CASSIRTGRMGNQPQHF

clone size: once
D gene: NA
V gene: TRBV6-5
CDR3 length: 14
J gene: TRBJ1-1
CDR3 DNA: TGTGCCAGCAGTTACGACGACAGCTACACTGAAGCTTTCTTT
CDR3 protein: CASSYDDSYTEAFF

clone size: NA
D gene: NA
V gene: TRBV29-1
CDR3 length: 13
J gene: TRBJ1-1
CDR3 DNA: TGCAGCGTTGAAGATACAGGGAACACTGAAGCTTTCTTT
CDR3 protein: CSVEDTGNTEAFF

clone size: NA
D gene: TRBD2
V gene: TRBV7-3
CDR3 length: 15
J gene: TRBJ2-7
CDR3 DNA: TGTGCCAGCAGCTCCTCAGCGGGGGGGTCCTACGAGCAGTACTTC
CDR3 protein: CASSSSAGGSYEQYF

clone size: once
D gene: NA
V gene: TRBV7-6
CDR3 length: 14
J gene: TRBJ2-2
CDR3 DNA: TGTGCCAGCAGCTTAGACGAGAACACCGGGGAGCTGTTTTTT
CDR3 protein: CASSLDENTGELFF

clone size: NA
D gene: NA
V gene: TRBV19
CDR3 length: 13
J gene: TRBJ1-5
CDR3 DNA: TGTGCCAGTAGTATCAGACTCAATCAGCCCCAGCATTTT
CDR3 protein: CASSIRLNQPQHF

clone size: NA
D gene: NA
V gene: TRBV27
CDR3 length: 16
J gene: TRBJ1-1
CDR3 DNA: TGTGCCAGCAGTTTATCAGGGACATGGTCGAACACTGAAGCTTTCTTT
CDR3 protein: CASSLSGTWSNTEAFF

clone size: NA
D gene: TRBD2
V gene: TRBV6-6
CDR3 length: 16
J gene: TRBJ2-5
CDR3 DNA: TGTGCCAGCGGCCTGTGGGGGACCGAAGCGGGGGAGACCCAGTACTTC
CDR3 protein: CASGLWGTEAGETQYF

clone size: NA
D gene: NA
V gene: TRBV2
CDR3 length: 13
J gene: TRBJ1-1
CDR3 DNA: TGTGCCAGCAGTGAATCTGGCAACACTGAAGCTTTCTTT
CDR3 protein: CASSESGNTEAFF

clone size: NA
D gene: NA
V gene: TRBV5-8
CDR3 length: 12
J gene: TRBJ2-5
CDR3 DNA: TGTGCCAGCAGCTCCAGTGGTAGGACCCAGTACTTC
CDR3 protein: CASSSSGRTQYF

clone size: NA
D gene: TRBD1
V gene: TRBV5-4
CDR3 length: 14
J gene: TRBJ1-3
CDR3 DNA: TGTGCCAGCAGCTTCGCCAGGGGGGGAAACACCATATATTTT
CDR3 protein: CASSFARGGNTIYF

clone size: NA
D gene: TRBD2
V gene: TRBV9
CDR3 length: 16
J gene: TRBJ2-5
CDR3 DNA: TGTGCCAGCAGCGTTCTAGCGGGGGGCCAGGGGGAGACCCAGTACTTC
CDR3 protein: CASSVLAGGQGETQYF

clone size: NA
D gene: NA
V gene: TRBV18
CDR3 length: 15
J gene: TRBJ1-5
CDR3 DNA: TGTGCCAGCTCACCCGAGGGGTTCGGTAATCAGCCCCAGCATTTT
CDR3 protein: CASSPEGFGNQPQHF

clone size: once
D gene: TRBD1
V gene: TRBV2
CDR3 length: 15
J gene: TRBJ2-6
CDR3 DNA: TGTGCCAGCACCCCCAGGGGGCCTGGGGCCAACGTCCTGACTTTC
CDR3 protein: CASTPRGPGANVLTF

clone size: NA
D gene: NA
V gene: TRBV7-9
CDR3 length: 14
J gene: TRBJ1-2
CDR3 DNA: TGTGCCAGCAGCCCCAGGGCGACTAACTATGGCTACACCTTC
CDR3 protein: CASSPRATNYGYTF

clone size: NA
D gene: NA
V gene: TRBV7-2
CDR3 length: 15
J gene: TRBJ1-6
CDR3 DNA: TGTGCCAGCAGCTCTCTGGGCGTCCATAATTCACCCCTCCACTTT
CDR3 protein: CASSSLGVHNSPLHF

clone size: NA
D gene: NA
V gene: TRBV5-1
CDR3 length: 14
J gene: TRBJ2-7
CDR3 DNA: TGCGCCAGCAGCCCGACTGCGCCACAGGGCGAGCAGTACTTC
CDR3 protein: CASSPTAPQGEQYF

clone size: once
D gene: NA
V gene: TRBV10-1
CDR3 length: 14
J gene: TRBJ2-3
CDR3 DNA: TGCGCCAGCAGTGAAGGGGGGGACACAGATACGCAGTATTTT
CDR3 protein: CASSEGGDTDTQYF

clone size: NA
D gene: TRBD2
V gene: TRBV19
CDR3 length: 15
J gene: TRBJ2-1
CDR3 DNA: TGTGCCAGTAGTCAAGTAGCGGGGGGGTACAATGAGCAGTTCTTC
CDR3 protein: CASSQVAGGYNEQFF

clone size: NA
D gene: NA
V gene: TRBV11-2
CDR3 length: 13
J gene: TRBJ1-2
CDR3 DNA: TGTGCCAGCAGCCAGGGGTCGGGGTATGGCTACACCTTC
CDR3 protein: CASSQGSGYGYTF

clone size: NA
D gene: NA
V gene: TRBV2
CDR3 length: 13
J gene: TRBJ2-3
CDR3 DNA: TGTGCCAGCAAAGGGGGTGGCACAGATACGCAGTATTTT
CDR3 protein: CASKGGGTDTQYF

clone size: NA
D gene: NA
V gene: TRBV6-5
CDR3 length: 11
J gene: TRBJ2-1
CDR3 DNA: TGTGCCAGCACCGATAGGAATGAGCAGTTCTTC
CDR3 protein: CASTDRNEQFF

clone size: few
D gene: NA
V gene: TRBV6-5
CDR3 length: 16
J gene: TRBJ1-2
CDR3 DNA: TGTGCCAGCAGTTACTCATTCGACAGCTATAGTTATGGCTACACCTTC
CDR3 protein: CASSYSFDSYSYGYTF